A few counts support the clone carrying this T cell receptor (beta chain). Germline V gene lookup returns CDR1 MDHEN and CDR2 SYDVKM. The CDR3 is made up of 16 amino acids. V was clipped by 5 bases and J by 6 bases; unmatched bases: 12. The entry originates in a study of blood T cells in healthy people across ages. A J-beta primer mix and a sample-barcoded 5' primer were used in a second PCR of roughly 6 to 12 cycles. Each CDR3 protein gets one entry after TCRdb re-called the 5' RACE reads with MiXCR. Of around 320,000 distinct CDR3 sequences in the sample, 25% to 30% are singletons; the top ten hold approximately 29%.

The V gene is TRBV28, the J gene TRBJ2-1; TRBD2 matches at 8 bases. Sequencing was carried out using blood. The clonotype was recovered from a woman aged 65 to 85 in good health. CDR3 loop: CASSPSLAGRSNEQFF. CDR3 sequence (DNA): TGTGCCAGCAGTCCTTCTCTAGCGGGTCGGTCCAATGAGCAGTTCTTC.